A single TCR beta chain is shown here with its context. After constant-region reverse-primer amplification, full-length variable regions underwent semi-nested PCR with Nested Universal Primer A. TCRdb ran MiXCR on the 5' RACE reads and lists one entry per CDR3 protein. The sample records over 45,000 distinct CDR3 sequences, about 25% being singletons. Cells sorted as Tregs were CD4+, CD25+ and CD127-/low. CDR3 length: 15 residues. Germline loops: CDR1 SGHVS, CDR2 FQNEAQ. Between the trimmed V and J ends, which lost 2 bases and 4 bases, there was a span of 13 bases. This clonotype originated in a female donor with breast cancer. The specimen was tumor-infiltrating Tregs sorted from the breast tumor. V gene TRBV7-8 combines with J gene TRBJ2-3; the D is unclear. The CDR3 DNA sequence: TGTGCCAGCAGCTTACGTGATGACGGCCCAGATACGCAGTATTTT. Translation gives CASSLRDDGPDTQYF.